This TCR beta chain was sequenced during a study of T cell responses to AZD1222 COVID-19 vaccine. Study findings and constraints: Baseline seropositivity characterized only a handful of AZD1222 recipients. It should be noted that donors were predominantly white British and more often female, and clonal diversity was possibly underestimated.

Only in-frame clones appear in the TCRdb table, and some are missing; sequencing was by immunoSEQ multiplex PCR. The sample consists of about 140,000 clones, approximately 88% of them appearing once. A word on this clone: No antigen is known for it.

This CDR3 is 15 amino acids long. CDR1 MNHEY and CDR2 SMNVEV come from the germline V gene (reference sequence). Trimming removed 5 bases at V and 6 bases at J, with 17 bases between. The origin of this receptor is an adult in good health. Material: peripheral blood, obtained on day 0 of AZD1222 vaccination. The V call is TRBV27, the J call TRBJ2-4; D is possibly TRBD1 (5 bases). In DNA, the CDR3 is TGTGCCAGCAGTGTGGGGCCGCTTTTCCGAAACATTCAGTACTTC. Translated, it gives CASSVGPLFRNIQYF.